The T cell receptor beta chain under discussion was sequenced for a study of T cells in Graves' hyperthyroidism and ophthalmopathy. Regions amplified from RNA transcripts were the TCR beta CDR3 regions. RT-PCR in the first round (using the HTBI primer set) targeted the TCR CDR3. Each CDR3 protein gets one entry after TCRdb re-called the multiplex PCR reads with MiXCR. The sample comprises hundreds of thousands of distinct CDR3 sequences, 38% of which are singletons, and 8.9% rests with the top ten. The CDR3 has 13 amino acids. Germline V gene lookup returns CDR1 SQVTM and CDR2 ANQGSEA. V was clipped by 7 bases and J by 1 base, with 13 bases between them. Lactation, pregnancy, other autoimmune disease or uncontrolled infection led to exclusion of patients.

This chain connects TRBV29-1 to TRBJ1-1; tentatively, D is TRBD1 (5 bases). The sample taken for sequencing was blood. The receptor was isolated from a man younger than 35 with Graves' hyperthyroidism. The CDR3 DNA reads TGCAGCGCCCAGGGATTGGGGAACACTGAAGCTTTCTTT. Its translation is CSAQGLGNTEAFF.